This T cell receptor (beta chain) was captured in a study of OX40 agonist ivuxolimab in advanced cancers. Study context: Ivuxolimab doses were 0.01, 0.1, 0.3, 1.5, 3 or 10 mg/kg every 2 weeks. Every patient in dose escalation had hepatocellular carcinoma, melanoma, renal cell or head and neck cancer. Findings and caveats of the study: No determination was made of the antigen specificity of the expanded peripheral T cells.

The data were produced by immunoSEQ multiplex PCR, yet TCRdb's version contains in-frame clones alone and is incomplete. The data contain 42,000 or so clones, around four fifths of them singletons. This CDR3 has 11 amino acids. The V gene's germline CDR1 is GTSNPN and CDR2 SVGIG (reference sequence). V was pared by 2 bases and J by 6 bases, with 8 bases between. On this clone: Its antigen remains unidentified.

Peripheral blood came from all dose cohorts at three timepoints. The TCR was taken from an adult with an advanced solid tumor such as melanoma, head and neck, liver or kidney cancer. J is TRBJ2-7 and V is TRBV30; TRBD2 might be the D (5 bases). Sequencing used CD4+ or CD8+ T cells sorted from blood, obtained in a trial of the OX40 agonist ivuxolimab. The CDR3 DNA reads as TGTGCCTGGAGTCCGGGGAGCGAGCAGTACTTC. Protein product: CAWSPGSEQYF.